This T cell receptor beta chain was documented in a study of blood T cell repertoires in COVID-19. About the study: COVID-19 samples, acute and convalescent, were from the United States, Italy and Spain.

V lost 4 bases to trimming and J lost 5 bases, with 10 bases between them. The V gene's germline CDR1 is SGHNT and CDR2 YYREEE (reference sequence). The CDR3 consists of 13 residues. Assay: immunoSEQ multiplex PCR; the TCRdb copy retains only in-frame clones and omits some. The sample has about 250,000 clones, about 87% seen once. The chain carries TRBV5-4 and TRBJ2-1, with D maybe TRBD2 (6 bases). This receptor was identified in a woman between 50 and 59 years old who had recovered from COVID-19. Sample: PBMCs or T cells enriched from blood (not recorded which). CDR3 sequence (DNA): TGTGCCAGCAGCGTGGGACTTGACAATGAGCAGTTCTTC. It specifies CASSVGLDNEQFF.